At least ten counts were recorded for the clone carrying this T cell receptor beta chain. Its antigen remains unknown. This specimen belongs to a study of blood T cells in healthy people across ages. Study background: Per two T cells, about one barcoded beta molecule was captured through template switching.

Points from the study as a whole: Donor CMV infection status was unknown, possibly confounding age-related changes in expanded clonotypes. In older individuals, TCR beta diversity per million T cells was lower, falling roughly linearly with age. Diversity estimates from one million T cells were considered underestimates.

Sample-barcoded 5' priming and a J-beta primer mix drove a second PCR of about 6 to 12 cycles. TCRdb recomputed calls from the 5' RACE reads with MiXCR, one row per CDR3 protein. The data hold around 800,000 distinct CDR3 sequences, with about 59% observed a single time. This CDR3 comprises 16 residues. Trimming took 5 bases from V and 1 from J; bases not matched to a gene: 8. From germline, CDR1 is SGHTA and CDR2 FQGNSA. The sample taken for sequencing was blood. The chain links TRBV7-2 to TRBJ2-1; 7 bases line up with TRBD1. The sequence came from a man younger than 40 in good health. This chain's CDR3 is CASSRDTGVSYNEQFF. The CDR3 DNA reads TGTGCCAGCAGCCGAGATACAGGGGTTTCCTACAATGAGCAGTTCTTC. Complete variable domain (other parts from reference TRBV7-2 and TRBJ2-1): GAGVSQSPSNKVTEKGKDVELRCDPISGHTALYWYRQSLGQGLEFLIYFQGNSAPDKSGLPSDRFSAERTGGSVSTLTIQRTQQEDSAVYLCASSRDTGVSYNEQFFGPGTRLTVL.